The 5 T cell receptor beta chains below come from one sample, sequenced in a study of T cell repertoires in MIS-A myocarditis. The data were produced by immunoSEQ multiplex PCR, yet TCRdb's version contains in-frame clones alone and is incomplete. The sample lists about 5,800 clones; about four fifths were seen once. The specimen sequenced was interventricular septum heart tissue obtained at autopsy. Receptor source: a man aged 18 to 30 with fulminant myocarditis from multisystem inflammatory syndrome in adults (MIS-A) after COVID-19.

The gene calls are TRBV6-5 and TRBJ1-1; no firm D call. V was trimmed by 7 bases and J by 2 bases, leaving 14 bases between them. The germline gives CDR1 MNHEY, CDR2 SVGAGI. The CDR3 runs to 14 residues. In DNA form, the CDR3 reads TGTGCCAGCATCGACGACGGTGACAACACTGAAGCTTTCTTT. As protein: CASIDDGDNTEAFF.

The V gene is TRBV5-1, the J gene TRBJ2-4, with D perhaps TRBD2 (6 bases). The V end was cut by 3 bases, the J end by 9 bases, with 13 bases between. The germline CDR1 and CDR2 sequences are SGHRS and YFSETQ. The CDR3 sequence is 13 residues long. The CDR3 here is CASSWGGGGIQYF. The CDR3, as DNA: TGCGCCAGCAGCTGGGGTGGGGGAGGCATTCAGTACTTC.

In its sample, this clone was seen once. The gene calls are TRBV7-9 and TRBJ2-2; D tentatively reads TRBD1 or TRBD2 (5 bases each). V was clipped by 7 bases and J by 7 bases, with 19 bases between them. The CDR3 has 15 residues. The V gene's germline CDR1 is SEHNR and CDR2 FQNEAQ (reference sequence). CDR3 region: CASTYIPAGGGELFF. The CDR3 nucleotides read TGTGCCAGCACCTATATCCCGGCTGGGGGCGGGGAGCTGTTTTTT.

This clone is a singleton in its sample. The CDR3 DNA reads TGCAGTGCTAGTCGACTAGCGGGAGGGACCCACGAGCAGTACTTC. This encodes CSASRLAGGTHEQYF. The chain has TRBV20-1 and TRBJ2-7; 14 bases match TRBD2. V dropped 3 bases and J dropped 5; count of bases not matched to a gene: 6. This CDR3 spans 15 amino acids. Germline-derived CDR1 and CDR2 are DFQATT and SNEGSKA (reference sequence).

This clone was detected only once. The chain carries TRBV28 and TRBJ1-2; 9 bases map to TRBD1. CDR1 MDHEN and CDR2 SYDVKM come from the germline V gene. There are 16 residues in the CDR3. The V segment lost 5 bases and the J segment 4 bases; nucleotides outside the gene matches: 11. CDR3 region: CASSHSSGTGSYGYTF. CDR3 DNA sequence: TGTGCCAGCAGTCACTCCTCCGGGACAGGGAGCTATGGCTACACCTTC.